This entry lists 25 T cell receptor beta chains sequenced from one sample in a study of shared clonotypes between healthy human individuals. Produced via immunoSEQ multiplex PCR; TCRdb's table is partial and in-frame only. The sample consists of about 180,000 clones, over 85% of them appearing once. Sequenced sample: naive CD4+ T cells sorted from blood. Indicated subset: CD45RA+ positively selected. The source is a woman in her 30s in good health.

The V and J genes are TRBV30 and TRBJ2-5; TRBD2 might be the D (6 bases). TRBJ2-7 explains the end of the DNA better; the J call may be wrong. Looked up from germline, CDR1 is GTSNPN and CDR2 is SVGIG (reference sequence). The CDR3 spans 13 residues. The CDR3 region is CAWISRLGNEQYF. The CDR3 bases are TGTGCCTGGATATCCCGACTAGGGAACGAGCAGTACTTC.

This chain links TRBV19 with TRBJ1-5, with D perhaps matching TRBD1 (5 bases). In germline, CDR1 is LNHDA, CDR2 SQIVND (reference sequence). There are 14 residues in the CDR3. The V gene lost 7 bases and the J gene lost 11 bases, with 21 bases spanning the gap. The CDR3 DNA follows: TGTGCCAGTATGCAGGGTACCGCGCGGGAAGCCCAGCATTTT. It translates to CASMQGTAREAQHF. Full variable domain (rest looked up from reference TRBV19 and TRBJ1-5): DGGITQSPKYLFRKEGQNVTLSCEQNLNHDAMYWYRQDPGQGLRLIYYSQIVNDFQKGDIAEGYSVSREKKESFPLTVTSAQKNPTAFYLCASMQGTAREAQHFGDGTRLSIL.

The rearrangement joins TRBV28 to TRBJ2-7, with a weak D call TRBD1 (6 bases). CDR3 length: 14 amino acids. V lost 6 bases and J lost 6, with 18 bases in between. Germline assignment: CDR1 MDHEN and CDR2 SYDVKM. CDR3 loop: CASRLQGRDSEQYF. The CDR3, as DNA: TGTGCCAGCAGATTACAGGGAAGGGATTCCGAGCAGTACTTC.

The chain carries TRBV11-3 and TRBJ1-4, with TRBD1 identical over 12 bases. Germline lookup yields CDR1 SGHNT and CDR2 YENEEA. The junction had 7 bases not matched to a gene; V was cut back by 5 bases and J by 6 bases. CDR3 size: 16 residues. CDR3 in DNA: TGTGCCAGCAGCCTAGGGGACAGGGGGCCGGATGAAAAACTGTTTTTT. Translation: CASSLGDRGPDEKLFF.

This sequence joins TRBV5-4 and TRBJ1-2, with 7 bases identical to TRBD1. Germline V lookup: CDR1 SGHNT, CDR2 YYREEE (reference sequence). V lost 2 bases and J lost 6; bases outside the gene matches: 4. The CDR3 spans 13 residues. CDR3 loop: CASSFDRVDGYTF. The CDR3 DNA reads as TGTGCCAGCAGCTTCGACAGGGTTGATGGCTACACCTTC.

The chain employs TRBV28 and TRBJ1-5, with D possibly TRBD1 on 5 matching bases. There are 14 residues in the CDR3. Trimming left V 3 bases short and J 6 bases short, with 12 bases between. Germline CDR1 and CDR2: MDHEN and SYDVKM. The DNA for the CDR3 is TGTGCCAGCAGTTTCGGGGCGGTGGGTCAGCCCCAGCATTTT. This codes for CASSFGAVGQPQHF.

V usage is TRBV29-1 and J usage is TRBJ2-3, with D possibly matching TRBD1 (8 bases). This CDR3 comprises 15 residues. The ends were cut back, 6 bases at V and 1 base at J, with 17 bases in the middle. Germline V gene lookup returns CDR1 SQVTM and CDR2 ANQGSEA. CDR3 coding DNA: TGCAGCGTGGCAAGGGAGGGACAGGGCACAGATACGCAGTATTTT. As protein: CSVAREGQGTDTQYF.

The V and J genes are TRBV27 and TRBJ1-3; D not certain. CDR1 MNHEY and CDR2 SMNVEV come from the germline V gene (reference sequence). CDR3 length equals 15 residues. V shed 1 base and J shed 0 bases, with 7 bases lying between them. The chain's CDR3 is CASSLWPVSGNTIYF. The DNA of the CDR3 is TGTGCCAGCAGTTTATGGCCAGTCTCTGGAAACACCATATATTTT.

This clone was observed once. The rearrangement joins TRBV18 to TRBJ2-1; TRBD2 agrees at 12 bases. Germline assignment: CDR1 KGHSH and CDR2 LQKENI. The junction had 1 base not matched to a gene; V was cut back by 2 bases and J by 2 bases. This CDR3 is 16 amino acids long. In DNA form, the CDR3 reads TGTGCCAGCTCACCAAGACTAGCGGGGGCCTACAATGAGCAGTTCTTC. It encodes CASSPRLAGAYNEQFF.

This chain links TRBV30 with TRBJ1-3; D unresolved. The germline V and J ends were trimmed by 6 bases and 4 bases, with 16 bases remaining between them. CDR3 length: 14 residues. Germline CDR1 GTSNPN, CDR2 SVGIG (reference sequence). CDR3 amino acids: CACPLGSAGNTIYF. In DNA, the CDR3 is TGTGCCTGCCCGTTGGGGTCGGCGGGAAACACCATATATTTT.

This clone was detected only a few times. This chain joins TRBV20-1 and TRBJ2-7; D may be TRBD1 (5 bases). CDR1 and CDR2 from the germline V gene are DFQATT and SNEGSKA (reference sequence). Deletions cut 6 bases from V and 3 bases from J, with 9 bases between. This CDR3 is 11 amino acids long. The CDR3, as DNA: TGCAGTGCCAGGGCCTTCTACGAGCAGTACTTC. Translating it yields CSARAFYEQYF.

This CDR3 reads CAITSTGLDYGYTF. CDR3 bases: TGTGCCATCACCTCGACAGGGCTGGACTATGGCTACACCTTC. The genes are TRBV10-3 and TRBJ1-2; 7 positions match TRBD1. The V gene's germline CDR1 is ENHRY and CDR2 SYGVKD. V shed 7 bases, J shed 3 bases, and the junction held 8 bases outside the gene matches. The CDR3 is made up of 14 amino acids.

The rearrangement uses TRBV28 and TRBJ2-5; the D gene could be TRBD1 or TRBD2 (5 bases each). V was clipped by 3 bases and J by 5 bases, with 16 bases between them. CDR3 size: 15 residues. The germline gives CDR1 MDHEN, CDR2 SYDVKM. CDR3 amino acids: CASSFIGQGEETQYF. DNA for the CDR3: TGTGCCAGCAGTTTTATAGGACAAGGGGAGGAGACCCAGTACTTC.

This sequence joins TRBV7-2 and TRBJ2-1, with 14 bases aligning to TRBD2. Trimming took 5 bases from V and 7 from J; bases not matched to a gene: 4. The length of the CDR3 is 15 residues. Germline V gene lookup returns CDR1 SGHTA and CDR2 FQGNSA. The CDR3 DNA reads TGTGCCAGCAGCCCGACTAGCGGGGGGGGGAATGAGCAGTTCTTC. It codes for CASSPTSGGGNEQFF.

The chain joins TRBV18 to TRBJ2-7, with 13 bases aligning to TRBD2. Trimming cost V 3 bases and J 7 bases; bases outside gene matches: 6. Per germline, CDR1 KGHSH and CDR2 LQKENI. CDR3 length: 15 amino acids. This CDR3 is CASSPGLAGAGEQYF. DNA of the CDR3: TGTGCCAGCTCACCCGGACTAGCGGGAGCGGGGGAGCAGTACTTC.

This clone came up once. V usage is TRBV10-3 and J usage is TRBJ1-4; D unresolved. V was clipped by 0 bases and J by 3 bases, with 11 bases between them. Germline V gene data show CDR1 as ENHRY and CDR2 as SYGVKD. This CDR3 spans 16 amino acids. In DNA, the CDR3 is TGTGCCATCAGTGAGTCGATTCGTGGAGCTAATGAAAAACTGTTTTTT. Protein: CAISESIRGANEKLFF.

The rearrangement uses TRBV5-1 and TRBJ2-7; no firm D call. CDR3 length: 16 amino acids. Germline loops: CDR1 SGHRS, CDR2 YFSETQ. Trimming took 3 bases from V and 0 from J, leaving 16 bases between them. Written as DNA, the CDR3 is TGCGCCAGCAGCTCTGGCCTTCAGGTCAGCTCCTACGAGCAGTACTTC. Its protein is CASSSGLQVSSYEQYF.

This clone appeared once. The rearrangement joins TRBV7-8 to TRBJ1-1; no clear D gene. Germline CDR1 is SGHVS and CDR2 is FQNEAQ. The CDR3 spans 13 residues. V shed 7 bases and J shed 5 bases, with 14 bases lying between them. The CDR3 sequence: CASTSRDGTEAFF. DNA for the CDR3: TGTGCCAGCACCTCCCGGGATGGTACTGAAGCTTTCTTT. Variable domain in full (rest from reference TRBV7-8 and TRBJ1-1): GAGVSQSPRYKVAKRGQDVALRCDPISGHVSLFWYQQALGQGPEFLTYFQNEAQLDKSGLPSDRFFAERPEGSVSTLKIQRTQQEDSAVYLCASTSRDGTEAFFGQGTRLTVV.

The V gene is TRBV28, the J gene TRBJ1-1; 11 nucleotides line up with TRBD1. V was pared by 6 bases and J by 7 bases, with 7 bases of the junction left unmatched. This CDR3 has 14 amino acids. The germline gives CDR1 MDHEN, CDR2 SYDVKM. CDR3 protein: CASSPGQGVSEAFF. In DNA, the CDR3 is TGTGCCAGCAGCCCGGGACAGGGGGTTAGTGAAGCTTTCTTT.

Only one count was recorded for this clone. The DNA for the CDR3 is TGTGCCAGCAGGCGGACTGCAGTCTCCTACGAGCAGTACTTC. Amino acid sequence: CASRRTAVSYEQYF. The genes are TRBV6-5 and TRBJ2-7; a weak D match, TRBD2 (5 bases). In germline, CDR1 is MNHEY, CDR2 SVGAGI. The length of the CDR3 is 14 residues. V dropped 6 bases and J dropped 0 bases, with 12 bases sitting between them.

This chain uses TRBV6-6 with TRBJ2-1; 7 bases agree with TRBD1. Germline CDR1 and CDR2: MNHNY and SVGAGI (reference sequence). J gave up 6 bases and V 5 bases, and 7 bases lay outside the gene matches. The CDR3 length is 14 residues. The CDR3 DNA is TGTGCCAGCAGTGGGGCGACAGGGTTCAATGAGCAGTTCTTC. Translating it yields CASSGATGFNEQFF.

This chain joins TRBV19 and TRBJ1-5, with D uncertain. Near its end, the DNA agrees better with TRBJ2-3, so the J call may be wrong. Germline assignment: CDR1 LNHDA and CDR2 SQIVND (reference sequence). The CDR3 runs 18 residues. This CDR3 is CASSTPRAGTNSNQPQYF. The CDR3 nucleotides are TGTGCCAGTAGTACCCCCCGGGCAGGCACTAATAGCAATCAGCCCCAGTATTTT.

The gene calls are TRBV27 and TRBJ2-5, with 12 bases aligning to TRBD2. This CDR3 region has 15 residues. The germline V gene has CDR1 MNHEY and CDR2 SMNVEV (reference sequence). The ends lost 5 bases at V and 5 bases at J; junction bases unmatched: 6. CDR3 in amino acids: CASSPRLAGEETQYF. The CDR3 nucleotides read TGTGCCAGCAGTCCCCGACTAGCGGGAGAGGAGACCCAGTACTTC.

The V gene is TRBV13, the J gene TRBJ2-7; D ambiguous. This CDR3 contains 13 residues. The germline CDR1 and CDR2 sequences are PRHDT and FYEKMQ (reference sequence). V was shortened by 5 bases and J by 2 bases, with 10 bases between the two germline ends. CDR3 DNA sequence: TGTGCCAGCAGCCCGAGACTGGCCTACGAGCAGTACTTC. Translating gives CASSPRLAYEQYF.

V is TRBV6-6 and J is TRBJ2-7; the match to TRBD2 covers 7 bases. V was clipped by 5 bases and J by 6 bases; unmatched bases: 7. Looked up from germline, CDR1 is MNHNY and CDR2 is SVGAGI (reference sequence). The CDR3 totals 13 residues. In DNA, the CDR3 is TGTGCCAGCAGTGCGCGGGAGAATCTCGAGCAGTACTTC. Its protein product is CASSARENLEQYF.